What follows are 18 T cell receptor beta chains derived from one specimen sequenced in a study of identical twins. TCRdb independently ran MiXCR on the 5' RACE reads; one entry per CDR3 protein. Of roughly 1,500,000 distinct CDR3 sequences detected, 25% to 35% appear once; the ten largest clones hold more than 0.25%. The sequenced material came from cord blood. Receptor source: a newborn girl in good health.

The V call is TRBV10-3, the J call TRBJ2-1; 11 bases are shared with TRBD2. After removal of 3 bases from V and 2 bases from J, the junction contained 12 bases not matched to a gene. This CDR3 has 19 amino acids. CDR1 is ENHRY, CDR2 SYGVKD, per germline. The CDR3 DNA sequence: TGTGCCATCAGTGATTCGAGTTTCAGGGGACTAGCGGCCTACAATGAGCAGTTCTTC. Its translation: CAISDSSFRGLAAYNEQFF.

As regards this clonotype: A clone one base away is much larger, so this may be a read error. The V gene is TRBV6-1, the J gene TRBJ1-5; D gene unclear. The germline CDR1 and CDR2 sequences are MNHNS and SASEGT. CDR3 length: 14 residues. Between the trimmed V and J ends, which lost 0 bases and 3 bases, there was a span of 6 bases. The CDR3 nucleotides read TGTGCCAGCAGTGAAGCAGGGAACAATCAGCCCCAGCATTTT. Protein product: CASSEAGNNQPQHF.

This rearrangement joins TRBV7-9 to TRBJ2-7; D possibly uses TRBD1 or TRBD2 (5 bases each). With 5 bases removed from V and 3 bases from J, the gap between germline ends came to 14 bases. Germline CDR1 SEHNR, CDR2 FQNEAQ (reference sequence). The CDR3 has 14 amino acids. The CDR3 sequence is CASSLGDVIYEQYF. The CDR3 DNA reads as TGTGCCAGCAGCCTAGGGGACGTTATCTACGAGCAGTACTTC.

The chain is built from TRBV28 and TRBJ1-5, with D possibly being TRBD1 (6 bases). CDR1 is MDHEN and CDR2 is SYDVKM in the germline V gene. The CDR3 covers 15 residues. Trimming left V 6 bases short and J 0 bases short, with 12 bases between. The CDR3 DNA follows: TGTGCCAGCAGGTCCAGACAGGTTAGCAATCAGCCCCAGCATTTT. As protein: CASRSRQVSNQPQHF.

This clonotype was seen ten or more times. V and J are TRBV4-2 and TRBJ2-1; D may be TRBD2 (6 bases). The V gene lost 0 bases and the J gene lost 0 bases, with 18 bases spanning the gap. Looked up from germline, CDR1 is LGHNA and CDR2 is YNFKEQ. This CDR3 is 19 amino acids long. The CDR3 reads CASSQDLIGTFSSYNEQFF. The CDR3 bases are TGTGCCAGCAGCCAAGACCTTATCGGGACTTTCAGCTCCTACAATGAGCAGTTCTTC.

This clonotype was seen only a few times. The chain is built from TRBV10-3 and TRBJ2-7; 8 bases are a match to TRBD2. The germline V gene has CDR1 ENHRY and CDR2 SYGVKD. The CDR3 length is 14 residues. V was clipped by 4 bases and J by 1 base; unmatched bases: 3. The CDR3 here is CAISGPSGSYEQYF. Written as DNA, the CDR3 is TGTGCCATCAGTGGGCCTAGCGGGTCCTACGAGCAGTACTTC.

In its sample, this clonotype was seen many times. The V call is TRBV10-3, the J call TRBJ2-3; 7 bases align to TRBD1. Germline values: CDR1 ENHRY, CDR2 SYGVKD. This CDR3 is 15 amino acids long. Losses at the gene ends were 3 bases for V and 5 bases for J; bases not matched to a gene: 8. Written as DNA, the CDR3 is TGTGCCATCAGTGATGGAGTGGCAGGGGGAGATACGCAGTATTTT. Translated, it gives CAISDGVAGGDTQYF.

The chain uses TRBV28 and TRBJ1-5, with D tentatively TRBD1 (6 bases). Germline CDR1 and CDR2: MDHEN and SYDVKM. This CDR3 is built from 16 residues. Trimming shortened V by 2 bases and J by 2 bases, and 13 bases separated the two germline ends. CDR3 residues: CASSLIGEGGNQPQHF. The DNA for the CDR3 is TGTGCCAGCAGTTTAATCGGGGAGGGGGGCAATCAGCCCCAGCATTTT. Based on the CDR3 plus reference TRBV28 and TRBJ1-5, the full variable domain is DVKVTQSSRYLVKRTGEKVFLECVQDMDHENMFWYRQDPGLGLRLIYFSYDVKMKEKGDIPEGYSVSREKKERFSLILESASTNQTSMYLCASSLIGEGGNQPQHFGDGTRLSIL.

The chain links TRBV5-1 to TRBJ2-1, with 11 bases identical to TRBD2. CDR1 SGHRS and CDR2 YFSETQ come from the germline V gene. This CDR3 contains 18 residues. Germline trimming cut 1 base from V and 5 bases from J; bases unmatched to any gene: 11. CDR3 sequence: CASSLRSMLAGGDNEQFF. In DNA, the CDR3 is TGCGCCAGCAGCTTGAGGAGCATGCTAGCGGGGGGCGACAATGAGCAGTTCTTC.

The J gene is TRBJ2-3, the V gene TRBV7-8, with 11 bases matching TRBD2. The germline V gene has CDR1 SGHVS and CDR2 FQNEAQ. The CDR3 spans 16 residues. Trimming cost V 4 bases and J 7 bases; bases outside gene matches: 10. The CDR3 spells CASSYPTGTSGNTQYF. In DNA, the CDR3 is TGTGCCAGCAGCTATCCCACCGGGACTAGCGGAAATACGCAGTATTTT.

This clonotype was observed a handful of times. This clone may be a read error of a much larger clone one base away. The rearrangement uses TRBV6-6 and TRBJ1-5; D is uncertain. V lost 6 bases, J lost 0 bases, and 3 bases lay in between. Per germline, CDR1 MNHNY and CDR2 SVGAGI (reference sequence). There are 12 residues in the CDR3. The CDR3 here is CASRASNQPQHF. The CDR3 DNA reads as TGTGCCAGCAGGGCTAGCAATCAGCCCCAGCATTTT.

This clonotype was detected ten times or more. The chain joins TRBV13 to TRBJ2-3, with D uncertain. V was shortened by 6 bases and J by 2 bases, with 9 bases between the two germline ends. The CDR3 has 13 amino acids. Germline CDR1 and CDR2: PRHDT and FYEKMQ (reference sequence). The CDR3 DNA follows: TGTGCCAGCAGTTATAGGAACACAGATACGCAGTATTTT. Amino acids: CASSYRNTDTQYF.

This chain links TRBV24-1 with TRBJ2-2; D not certain. Trimming cost V 12 bases and J 5 bases, with 15 bases left between them. This CDR3 has 13 amino acids. Germline V gene lookup returns CDR1 KGHDR and CDR2 SFDVKD. The CDR3 reads CAQDLGTTGELFF. CDR3 DNA: TGTGCCCAGGATCTGGGAACTACCGGGGAGCTGTTTTTT.

This clonotype was counted a few times. This sequence joins TRBV20-1 and TRBJ2-7; the match to TRBD2 covers 9 bases. V lost 6 bases, J lost 2 bases, and 2 bases stayed unmatched. Germline CDR1 is DFQATT and CDR2 is SNEGSKA (reference sequence). The CDR3 has 12 residues. The CDR3 loop is CSAVAGAYEQYF. In DNA, the CDR3 is TGCAGTGCCGTAGCGGGAGCCTACGAGCAGTACTTC.

The chain has TRBV4-1 and TRBJ2-3, with 7 bases identical to TRBD2. The CDR3 has 16 residues. V lost 4 bases to trimming and J lost 1 base; unmatched junction nucleotides: 8. Germline CDR1 MGHRA, CDR2 YSYEKL. CDR3 residues: CASSPGLGGGTDTQYF. In DNA, the CDR3 is TGCGCCAGCAGCCCCGGACTAGGCGGGGGCACAGATACGCAGTATTTT.

Ten or more counts support this clonotype. The chain employs TRBV5-1 and TRBJ2-1; unclear D gene. CDR1 is SGHRS and CDR2 is YFSETQ in the germline V gene. There are 15 residues in the CDR3. Trimming cost V 1 base and J 1 base, with 9 bases left between them. CDR3: CASSLKGPSYNEQFF. In DNA, the CDR3 is TGCGCCAGCAGCTTGAAAGGGCCGTCCTACAATGAGCAGTTCTTC.

The J gene is TRBJ2-3, the V gene TRBV20-1; D ambiguous. V gave up 6 bases and J gave up 2 bases, with 15 bases separating them. Germline CDR1 reads DFQATT; CDR2 reads SNEGSKA (reference sequence). The CDR3 has 14 residues. DNA of the CDR3: TGCAGTGCCGGTCGGCGGCCTGCCACAGATACGCAGTATTTT. This codes for CSAGRRPATDTQYF.

This clonotype was observed many times. The chain carries TRBV12-3 or TRBV12-4 and TRBJ2-1; TRBD2 matches 8 bases. The junction had 7 bases not matched to a gene; V was cut back by 4 bases and J by 8 bases. This CDR3 comprises 14 residues. CDR3 region: CASSWSGRLDEQFF. In DNA form, the CDR3 reads TGTGCCAGCAGTTGGAGCGGGAGATTGGATGAGCAGTTCTTC.